The 2 T cell receptor beta chains presented below share a single source sample, sequenced in a study of vaccination effects on CD4 cells after COVID-19. Antigen-specific CD4+ T cells were first expanded with viral peptide pools by the ViraFEST assay and only then sequenced. With approximately ten days of culture completed, CD4+ T cells were isolated. People in the vaccine group had not been infected with SARS-CoV-2 before, and their nucleocapsid antibodies were negative. Repertoires were generated with immunoSEQ multiplex PCR, while TCRdb's copy carries only in-frame clones and drops some. In the table there are over 55,000 clones, roughly 75% of which are singletons. Their antigens are not known. This specimen consisted of CD4+ T cells from PBMCs cultured with HCoV-OC43 spike peptides, obtained before COVID-19 vaccination. Subset given: HCoV-OC43 spike overlapping peptide pool stimulation. These receptor sequences come from a human donor who received a COVID-19 vaccine.

The genes are TRBV5-1 and TRBJ1-1; D unclear. Germline V lookup: CDR1 SGHRS, CDR2 YFSETQ. There are 14 residues in the CDR3. V was cut by 0 bases and J by 3 bases, with 9 bases left in between. The CDR3, as DNA: TGCGCCAGCAGCTTGGAAACTCGGGACACTGAAGCTTTCTTT. This encodes CASSLETRDTEAFF.

CDR3 sequence: CASSLGWAGELFF. The CDR3 DNA reads as TGTGCCAGCAGTTTGGGCTGGGCCGGGGAGCTGTTTTTT. V is TRBV12-3 or TRBV12-4 and J is TRBJ2-2, with D unclear. The CDR3 covers 13 residues. Trimming shortened V by 3 bases and J by 6 bases, and 8 bases separated the two germline ends.